This TCR beta chain was sequenced in a study of CD8 T cells in ankylosing spondylitis. As for this clonotype: No antigen is known for it.

Trimming at V came to 6 bases and at J to 5 bases, leaving 4 bases not matched to a gene. The CDR3 length is 14 residues. The germline CDR1 and CDR2 sequences are MNHEY and SMNVEV (reference sequence). Using quantitative 5'-RACE with molecular barcodes, the authors made TCR beta libraries. TCRdb reanalysed the 5' RACE reads using MiXCR and keeps one entry per CDR3 protein. Here the sample spans 210,000 or so distinct CDR3 sequences, 7.5% to 9.5% being singletons. Study-level results: A TCR beta motif made of eight highly homologous variants seemed typical of ankylosing spondylitis blood. Significantly higher representation of disease-linked clones was reported for matched ankylosing spondylitis synovial fluid.

This rearrangement joins TRBV27 to TRBJ2-1, with TRBD2 matching over 10 bases. The clonotype was recovered from a female donor with ankylosing spondylitis or in good health (not recorded which). The specimen was blood, either unsorted or a sorted T cell fraction (not recorded which). CDR3 protein: CASSIAGGHNEQFF. CDR3 nucleotides: TGTGCCAGCAGCATAGCGGGAGGCCACAATGAGCAGTTCTTC.